Listed below are T cell receptor beta chains from one sample, sequenced in a study of blood T cell repertoires in COVID-19. This table comes from immunoSEQ multiplex PCR, and its TCRdb copy is limited to in-frame clones, with some not included. The repertoire holds some 190,000 clones, with less than 85% as singletons. Sequencing input: peripheral blood. The receptors shown here come from a woman older than 75 with COVID-19, enrolled during active disease. Both conserved end residues are part of each CDR3.

CDR3 protein	J gene	V gene
CAISESGGAEAFF	TRBJ1-1	TRBV10-3
CASSPPGAGGYTF	TRBJ1-2	TRBV18
CASSVANPEQYF	TRBJ2-7	TRBV6-5
CASTPAGDFYEQYF	TRBJ2-7	TRBV28
CASSVGGRLNYGYTF	TRBJ1-2	TRBV2
CASSVADTEAFF	TRBJ1-1	TRBV9
CASSLEWLLGHGELFF	TRBJ2-2	TRBV11-2
CASSEWGLKGSDYGYTF	TRBJ1-2	TRBV6-1
CASSAGLLPNSPLHF	TRBJ1-6	TRBV9
CASSTQGGTEAFF	TRBJ1-1	TRBV7-9
CASKGDYNQPQHF	TRBJ1-5	TRBV19
CASSLFPATNEKLFF	TRBJ1-4	TRBV5-1
CASSFSGGNEKLFF	TRBJ1-4	TRBV5-1
CASSRSKPGQVPFYEQYF	TRBJ2-7	TRBV7-2